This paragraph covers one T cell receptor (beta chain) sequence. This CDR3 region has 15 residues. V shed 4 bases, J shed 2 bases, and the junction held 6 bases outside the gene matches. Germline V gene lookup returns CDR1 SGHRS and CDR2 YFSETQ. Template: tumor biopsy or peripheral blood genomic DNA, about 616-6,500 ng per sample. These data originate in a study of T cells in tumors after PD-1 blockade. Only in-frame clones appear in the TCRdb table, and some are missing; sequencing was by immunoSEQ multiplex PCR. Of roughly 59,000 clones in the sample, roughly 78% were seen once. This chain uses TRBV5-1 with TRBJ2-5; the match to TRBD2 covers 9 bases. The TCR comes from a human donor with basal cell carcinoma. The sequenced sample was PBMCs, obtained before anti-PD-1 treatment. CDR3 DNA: TGCGCCAGCAGCGCATTAGCGGGGGCGCAAGAGACCCAGTACTTC. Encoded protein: CASSALAGAQETQYF.